The 19 T cell receptor beta chains presented below share a single source sample, sequenced in a study of blood T cells in healthy people across ages. PCR was performed a second time for about 7 to 12 cycles using a sample-barcoded 5' primer and a J-beta primer mix. TCRdb re-called the 5' RACE reads with MiXCR, one entry per CDR3 protein. Among some 320,000 distinct CDR3 sequences, around 29% were seen once, and the ten largest hold 29%. The specimen sequenced was blood. The origin of the receptors is a woman between 65 and 79 years old in good health.

The chain combines TRBV5-5 with TRBJ2-1; TRBD1 aligns across 8 bases. The CDR3 runs to 16 residues. J was trimmed by 0 bases and V by 6 bases; bases with no gene match: 8. Per germline, CDR1 SGHKS and CDR2 YYEKEE (reference sequence). Here the CDR3 reads CASTGQAQGSYNEQFF. Here the CDR3 DNA reads TGTGCCAGCACGGGACAGGCCCAAGGCTCCTACAATGAGCAGTTCTTC. Full variable domain (remainder filled in from reference TRBV5-5 and TRBJ2-1): DAGVTQSPTHLIKTRGQQVTLRCSPISGHKSVSWYQQVLGQGPQFIFQYYEKEERGRGNFPDRFSARQFPNYSSELNVNALLLGDSALYLCASTGQAQGSYNEQFFGPGTRLTVL.

This clonotype appeared many times. This chain connects TRBV29-1 to TRBJ2-1; 9 bases line up with TRBD1. The V segment lost 8 bases and the J segment 5 bases; nucleotides outside the gene matches: 10. Germline CDR1 and CDR2: SQVTM and ANQGSEA. CDR3 length: 14 residues. In DNA form, the CDR3 reads TGCAGCCCTAGACACAGGGGGCTCAACAATGAGCAGTTCTTC. Translated: CSPRHRGLNNEQFF.

The J gene is TRBJ2-6, the V gene TRBV25-1, with a weak D call TRBD1 (6 bases). Germline CDR1 is MGHDK and CDR2 is SYGVNS. The length of the CDR3 is 19 residues. Trimming left V 6 bases short and J 2 bases short, with 23 bases between. Written as DNA, the CDR3 is TGTGCCAGCAGGAAAACCGGGACAACCATACATGCTGGGGCCAACGTCCTGACTTTC. Translation: CASRKTGTTIHAGANVLTF.

This chain connects TRBV20-1 to TRBJ2-7; 11 bases match TRBD1. This CDR3 contains 15 residues. In germline, CDR1 is DFQATT, CDR2 SNEGSKA (reference sequence). V shed 6 bases, J shed 5 bases, and the junction held 12 bases outside the gene matches. CDR3 in amino acids: CSARGGTGGSNEQYF. The CDR3 DNA sequence: TGCAGTGCCAGGGGCGGGACAGGGGGATCGAACGAGCAGTACTTC.

This clonotype occurred a few times. V is TRBV25-1 and J is TRBJ2-5, with 13 nucleotides matching TRBD2. Per germline, CDR1 MGHDK and CDR2 SYGVNS. The CDR3 runs to 15 residues. J was trimmed by 4 bases and V by 5 bases; bases with no gene match: 4. The CDR3 DNA reads TGTGCCAGCAGTACTAGCGGGAGGGCTCGAGAGACCCAGTACTTC. Protein product: CASSTSGRARETQYF.

Turning to this clonotype: Just one base apart from a much larger clone, this may be a read error. V is TRBV12-3 or TRBV12-4 and J is TRBJ1-1; D gene unclear. This CDR3 spans 13 amino acids. V was cut by 7 bases and J by 0 bases, with 9 bases left in between. CDR3 sequence: CASKNGLNTEAFF. CDR3 nucleotide sequence: TGTGCCAGCAAAAACGGTCTGAACACTGAAGCTTTCTTT.

This sequence joins TRBV28 and TRBJ2-1, with 9 positions matching TRBD2. With V trimmed by 3 bases and J by 2 bases, 5 bases remained unmatched. The germline V gene has CDR1 MDHEN and CDR2 SYDVKM. This CDR3 has 16 residues. The CDR3 DNA reads as TGTGCCAGCAGTTTCCAATCTAGCGGGGCCTACAATGAGCAGTTCTTC. Translating it yields CASSFQSSGAYNEQFF.

V gene TRBV20-1 combines with J gene TRBJ2-5; a possible D gene is TRBD1 (5 bases). Germline assignment: CDR1 DFQATT and CDR2 SNEGSKA (reference sequence). V dropped 1 base and J dropped 4 bases, with 10 bases sitting between them. The CDR3 consists of 13 residues. In DNA, the CDR3 is TGCAGTGCTAGAGCGGGTGGGGCAGAGACCCAGTACTTC. Its protein is CSARAGGAETQYF.

The gene calls are TRBV2 and TRBJ1-6, with 10 bases lining up with TRBD1. V gave up 7 bases and J gave up 8 bases; unmatched junction bases: 5. From germline, CDR1 is SNHLY and CDR2 FYNNEI. The CDR3 is 14 amino acids. CDR3 DNA sequence: TGTGCCAGCATGGGGGGACAGGGGTATTCACCCCTCCACTTT. Protein: CASMGGQGYSPLHF.

J is TRBJ2-7 and V is TRBV28, with D unclear. This CDR3 has 10 amino acids. V lost 8 bases to trimming and J lost 7 bases, with 9 bases between them. Germline-derived CDR1 and CDR2 are MDHEN and SYDVKM. CDR3 nucleotide sequence: TGTGCCAGCGGATCTAGTGAGCAGTACTTC. It is translated as CASGSSEQYF.

CDR3 region: CASSGIAGEGPHNEQFF. For the CDR3, the DNA is TGTGCCAGCAGCGGCATAGCGGGAGAAGGACCACACAATGAGCAGTTCTTC. V and J are TRBV2 and TRBJ2-1, with 9 nucleotides matching TRBD2. Germline values: CDR1 SNHLY, CDR2 FYNNEI. V trimming: 6 bases; J trimming: 5 bases; junction bases outside the gene matches: 14. The CDR3 is 17 amino acids. The full variable domain, completed using reference TRBV2 and TRBJ2-1, is EPEVTQTPSHQVTQMGQEVILRCVPISNHLYFYWYRQILGQKVEFLVSFYNNEISEKSEIFDDQFSVERPDGSNFTLKIRSTKLEDSAMYFCASSGIAGEGPHNEQFFGPGTRLTVL.

The rearrangement links TRBV7-9 to TRBJ2-4; tentative D call: TRBD1 (5 bases). The CDR3 length is 15 residues. Trimming shortened V by 2 bases and J by 0 bases, and 8 bases separated the two germline ends. Germline assignment: CDR1 SEHNR and CDR2 FQNEAQ (reference sequence). CDR3: CASSLSGSAKNIQYF. CDR3 DNA sequence: TGTGCCAGCAGCTTATCAGGGTCAGCCAAAAACATTCAGTACTTC.

The chain uses TRBV4-3 and TRBJ2-3; D remains unclear. Germline V CDR1 and CDR2: LGHNA, YSLEER. Trimming shortened V by 5 bases and J by 0 bases, and 15 bases separated the two germline ends. The CDR3 loop spans 16 amino acids. The CDR3 region is CASSLAGWDSTDTQYF. DNA for the CDR3: TGCGCCAGCAGCTTGGCCGGATGGGATAGCACAGATACGCAGTATTTT.

There are a few counts of this clonotype. This chain connects TRBV9 to TRBJ1-1, with D maybe TRBD1 (6 bases). The CDR3 totals 15 residues. The germline gives CDR1 SGDLS, CDR2 YYNGEE. Deletions cut 6 bases from V and 3 bases from J, with 18 bases between. The DNA for the CDR3 is TGTGCCAGCAACCCTAATGGGGGGCTTCACACTGAAGCTTTCTTT. It specifies CASNPNGGLHTEAFF.

The V call is TRBV12-3 or TRBV12-4, the J call TRBJ2-3; D not certain. V lost 2 bases and J 2 bases, leaving 11 bases between the germline ends. This CDR3 spans 15 amino acids. In DNA form, the CDR3 reads TGTGCCAGCAGTTTAAGGTTAACAGTCACAGATACGCAGTATTTT. This sequence encodes CASSLRLTVTDTQYF.

Comment on this clonotype: The junction and the germline gene differ at one end; a read error may be behind it. The rearrangement joins TRBV11-1 to TRBJ2-5; 10 bases line up with TRBD1. This CDR3 is built from 21 residues. CDR1 SGHAT and CDR2 FQDESV come from the germline V gene (reference sequence). In nucleotides, the CDR3 is TGTGCCAGCGGCTTAAGCGGATATGTTATGGGGACAGGGGCCAAAAAAGAGACCCAGTACTTC. It translates to CASGLSGYVMGTGAKKETQYF. The variable domain in full, with the rest retrieved from reference TRBV11-1 and TRBJ2-5, is EAEVAQSPRYKITEKSQAVAFWCDPISGHATLYWYRQILGQGPELLVQFQDESVVDDSQLPKDRFSAERLKGVDSTLKIQPAELGDSAMYLCASGLSGYVMGTGAKKETQYFGPGTRLLVL.

A few counts support this clonotype. The gene calls are TRBV7-2 and TRBJ1-1; D is ambiguous. Looked up from germline, CDR1 is SGHTA and CDR2 is FQGNSA. V lost 0 bases and J lost 8, with 10 bases in between. The CDR3 covers 13 residues. The CDR3 spells CASSLARAGEAFF. The CDR3 DNA follows: TGTGCCAGCAGCTTAGCGCGGGCAGGCGAAGCTTTCTTT.

This clonotype has only a few counts. The chain uses TRBV4-1 and TRBJ2-1; 7 nucleotides line up with TRBD2. CDR1 and CDR2 from the germline V gene are MGHRA and YSYEKL. The V gene end was trimmed by 5 bases and the J gene end by 5 bases; junction bases not matched to a gene: 12. This CDR3 contains 16 residues. The CDR3 sequence: CASSDLGRAADNEQFF. The CDR3 nucleotides are TGCGCCAGCAGCGATCTGGGGAGGGCCGCGGACAATGAGCAGTTCTTC.

The CDR3 reads CSVVQGAGVQFF. CDR3 DNA sequence: TGCAGCGTTGTGCAGGGGGCGGGTGTTCAGTTCTTC. The gene calls are TRBV29-1 and TRBJ2-5; 8 positions match TRBD1. TRBJ2-1 explains the end of the DNA better; the J call may be wrong. The CDR3 has 12 residues. Germline V gene sequence: CDR1 SQVTM, CDR2 ANQGSEA.